A selection of T cell receptor beta chains follows, all from one sample in a study of cytomegalovirus exposure and HLA in healthy donors. Sequenced by immunoSEQ multiplex PCR; TCRdb stores in-frame clones only, minus some. The repertoire includes over 85,000 clones, approximately 87% of them detected once, and approximately 2.4% sits in the top ten. The sample consisted of PBMCs. The receptors were gathered from a man aged 35-49 years in good health and CMV-seronegative. Both conserved end residues are part of each CDR3. A D gene is named only where the DNA matches it firmly. Clone size is stated in some rows and not others, as once, few, many or a class when expanded.

d_call,v_call,j_call,clone_size,cdr3_nt,cdr3_aa
NA,TRBV7-9,TRBJ1-1,once,TGTGCCAGCAGTTATAAATACACTGAAGCTTTCTTT,CASSYKYTEAFF
NA,TRBV4-2,TRBJ1-6,NA,TGTGCCAGCAGAGACACAACATCCTATAATTCACCCCTCCACTTT,CASRDTTSYNSPLHF
NA,TRBV19,TRBJ2-3,NA,TGTGCCAGTAGCGACATCCGCCAGGGGACCGATACGCAGTATTTT,CASSDIRQGTDTQYF
TRBD1,TRBV7-2,TRBJ1-2,NA,TGTGCCAGCAGCTTGGTGGGACAGGGGGACTATGGCTACACCTTC,CASSLVGQGDYGYTF
NA,TRBV7-2,TRBJ1-1,NA,TGTGCCAGCAGCCCTTGGGCAGGGAGGGGGATGAACACTGAAGCTTTCTTT,CASSPWAGRGMNTEAFF
TRBD1,TRBV4-1,TRBJ1-4,NA,TGCGCCAGCAGCCAGACCGGGACAGGGCGTGAAAAACTGTTTTTT,CASSQTGTGREKLFF
TRBD1,TRBV7-2,TRBJ2-5,once,TGTGCCAGCAGCTTAATGCCTCCCCGGACAGGGTACAGGGAAGAGACCCAGTACTTC,CASSLMPPRTGYREETQYF
TRBD1,TRBV28,TRBJ2-7,NA,TGTGCCAGCACCCCGGGACAGGGATCCTACGAGCAGTACTTC,CASTPGQGSYEQYF
TRBD2,TRBV4-2,TRBJ2-3,once,TGTGCCAGCAGCCAACCCCGGGTAGCGGGGGGCCATGCTAGCACAGATACGCAGTATTTT,CASSQPRVAGGHASTDTQYF
NA,TRBV4-3,TRBJ2-7,NA,TGCGCCAGCAGCCAAGATACAGGGACACTATCCTACGAGCAGTACTTC,CASSQDTGTLSYEQYF
TRBD1,TRBV19,TRBJ1-1,NA,TGTGCCAGTAGATCGGACAGGGAGACTGAAGCTTTCTTT,CASRSDRETEAFF
NA,TRBV18,TRBJ2-7,once,TGTGCCAGCTCACCACAGACTGAAAGAGAGCAGTACTTC,CASSPQTEREQYF
NA,TRBV9,TRBJ2-7,NA,TGTGCCAGCAGCGTAAGAGGGAATACCTACGAGCAGTACTTC,CASSVRGNTYEQYF
NA,TRBV5-1,TRBJ1-2,few,TGCGCCAGCAGATCCGGTGATGGCTACACCTTC,CASRSGDGYTF
TRBD2,TRBV9,TRBJ2-5,NA,TGTGCCAGCAGCCTAAGGACTAGCGGGGGGGCCGAGGAGACCCAGTACTTC,CASSLRTSGGAEETQYF
NA,TRBV13,TRBJ1-3,NA,TGTGCCAGCAGCCCTAGGAGGGGCCCCTCTGGAAACACCATATATTTT,CASSPRRGPSGNTIYF
NA,TRBV30,TRBJ1-6,NA,TGTGCCTGGAGTGTCCAGGGAAATTCACCCCTCCACTTT,CAWSVQGNSPLHF
TRBD1,TRBV9,TRBJ1-5,NA,TGTGCCAGCAGCGCCGGGACAGGAAGAAATCAGCCCCAGCATTTT,CASSAGTGRNQPQHF
NA,TRBV30,TRBJ1-5,NA,TGTGCCTGGGGACGACAGGCTCAAATCAAGCCCCAGCATTTT,CAWGRQAQIKPQHF
TRBD1,TRBV7-9,TRBJ1-4,NA,TGTGCCAGCAGCTTTCCGGGACAGGGAGGTGAAAAACTGTTTTTT,CASSFPGQGGEKLFF
NA,TRBV11-3,TRBJ2-2,NA,TGTGCCAGCAGCTTGGGGGGGGCGCGGACCGGGGAGCTGTTTTTT,CASSLGGARTGELFF
TRBD1,TRBV12-5,TRBJ2-1,NA,TGTGCTAGTGGTCTAGAGAGACAGGGGGCGAATAATGAGCAGTTCTTC,CASGLERQGANNEQFF
TRBD2,TRBV7-3,TRBJ2-3,NA,TGTGCCAGCAGCTTAACTCGGGGGGACCAGGATACGCAGTATTTT,CASSLTRGDQDTQYF
NA,TRBV2,TRBJ1-6,NA,TGTGCCAGCAGTGTGGGCGAGTCACCCCTCCACTTT,CASSVGESPLHF
NA,TRBV2,TRBJ1-5,NA,TGTGCCAGCAGTGGTTGGGGGCGAAGTAGGAATCAGCCCCAGCATTTT,CASSGWGRSRNQPQHF
NA,TRBV7-8,TRBJ2-7,NA,TGTGCCAGCAGCACTCAATCAGAGCAGTACTTC,CASSTQSEQYF
NA,TRBV9,TRBJ2-2,NA,TGTGCCAGCAGCGTATACCCCCCCTCCTCCCCGGGACATTTCCGCAATGTCACCGGGGAGCTGTTTTTT,CASSVYPPSSPGHFRNVTGELFF
NA,TRBV4-3,TRBJ2-6,NA,TGCGCCAGCAGCTGGGGAGGGACACCCGGCTCTGGGGCCAACGTCCTGACTTTC,CASSWGGTPGSGANVLTF
NA,TRBV7-9,TRBJ1-4,NA,TGTGCCAGCAGCTTAGGTGGGCGGGTTGATAACGAAAAACTGTTTTTT,CASSLGGRVDNEKLFF
NA,TRBV4-2,TRBJ1-6,NA,TGTGCCAGCAGCCCGAAACAGGGTGGGGATAATTCACCCCTCCACTTT,CASSPKQGGDNSPLHF
TRBD1,TRBV4-3,TRBJ1-1,NA,TGCGCCAGCAGCCAGTTGACAGGGCAAAGCACTGAAGCTTTCTTT,CASSQLTGQSTEAFF